This paragraph reports one T cell receptor (beta chain). TCRdb's copy holds only in-frame clones and misses some; the assay was immunoSEQ multiplex PCR. This sample carries 1.4 million or so clones, roughly 98.5% of them seen once, and the ten largest clones take roughly 0.35%. This specimen belongs to a study of shared clonotypes between healthy human individuals. The CDR3 loop spans 15 amino acids. CDR1 is MDHEN and CDR2 is SYDVKM in the germline V gene. V was clipped by 1 base and J by 3 bases, with 13 bases between them. The TCR sequence derives from a man under 40 in good health. This sequence joins TRBV28 and TRBJ2-7; perhaps TRBD2 as D (6 bases). The sample was naive CD4+ T cells sorted from blood. Subset: CD45RA+ positively selected. The CDR3 DNA follows: TGTGCCAGCAGTTTATTTTCCGGGGGTATCTACGAGCAGTACTTC. This sequence encodes CASSLFSGGIYEQYF.